This TCR beta chain was identified during a study of blood T cells in healthy people across ages. Study-wide results and limits: It was not possible, with unsorted PBMCs, to conclusively compare naive and antigen-experienced cells. Naive T cell percentage by flow cytometry tracked strongly with beta diversity.

Primers used in a second PCR of roughly 6 to 12 cycles were a sample-barcoded 5' primer and a J-beta primer mix. Each of the cDNA molecules was tagged by a template-switch adaptor with 12 random nucleotides. CDR3-containing paired-end reads numbering at least 3 million came from each sample. MiXCR, run by TCRdb on the 5' RACE reads, gives a single entry per CDR3 protein. The sample has approximately 680,000 distinct CDR3 sequences, around 32% seen once. This clonotype has a count of ten or more. What it binds is not known. This CDR3 is built from 15 residues. V lost 1 base to trimming and J lost 3 bases; unmatched junction nucleotides: 7. Germline V gives CDR1 DFQATT, CDR2 SNEGSKA (reference sequence).

This chain uses TRBV20-1 with TRBJ2-7, with 9 nucleotides matching TRBD2. Sequenced sample: blood. The TCR sequence derives from a woman aged 80 or over in good health. The CDR3 DNA is TGCAGTGCTAGAGTGGCGGGGGGGAAATTCTACGAGCAGTACTTC. It yields the protein CSARVAGGKFYEQYF.